These 9 T cell receptor beta chains came from one sample sequenced in a study of response to subunit inactivated influenza vaccine. TCRdb fed the RT-PCR reads into MiXCR, producing one record per CDR3 protein. The sample has about 300,000 distinct CDR3 sequences, around a fifth seen once. Sequenced material: PBMCs from blood, taken approximately 20 months after vaccination. The receptor set was obtained from a man between 50 and 69 years old who received an inactivated influenza vaccine.

The rearrangement uses TRBV20-1 and TRBJ1-4; D remains unclear. The CDR3 is made up of 13 amino acids. V was cut by 3 bases and J by 14 bases, with 19 bases left in between. The germline gives CDR1 DFQATT, CDR2 SNEGSKA (reference sequence). CDR3 DNA sequence: TGCAGTGCTAGCCCCTCGGGCGGCCTTAGGCTGTTTTTT. This codes for CSASPSGGLRLFF.

This clonotype was counted a few times. V and J are TRBV7-2 and TRBJ1-3; 11 nucleotides line up with TRBD1. Trimming at V came to 6 bases and at J to 4 bases, leaving 11 bases not matched to a gene. Germline V gene sequence: CDR1 SGHTA, CDR2 FQGNSA. The CDR3 consists of 17 residues. This CDR3 is CASRKGGQGAEGNTIYF. The DNA of the CDR3 is TGTGCCAGCAGGAAAGGAGGACAGGGGGCCGAAGGAAACACCATATATTTT.

In its sample, this clonotype was seen a few times. The rearrangement links TRBV10-2 to TRBJ1-1; D unclear. The V and J ends lost 0 bases and 10 bases respectively, with 6 bases between them. This CDR3 spans 11 amino acids. CDR1 is WSHSY, CDR2 SAAADI, per germline. DNA for the CDR3: TGCGCCAGCAGTGAGTCGAGTCTAGCTTTCTTT. The encoded protein is CASSESSLAFF.

The chain has TRBV20-1 and TRBJ2-1; D ambiguous. V lost 0 bases to trimming and J lost 4 bases, with 16 bases between them. This CDR3 region has 16 residues. Looked up from germline, CDR1 is DFQATT and CDR2 is SNEGSKA (reference sequence). CDR3 in DNA: TGCAGTGCTAGAGATCTGGGTCAGAACTATTACAATGAGCAGTTCTTC. Translation gives CSARDLGQNYYNEQFF.

This clonotype was recorded a few times. This sequence joins TRBV11-2 and TRBJ2-5, with D perhaps being TRBD1 or TRBD2 (5 bases each). This CDR3 is built from 14 residues. V dropped 5 bases and J dropped 4 bases, with 14 bases sitting between them. Germline V gene sequence: CDR1 SGHAT, CDR2 FQNNGV. CDR3 coding DNA: TGTGCCAGCAGCCCGTCCGGGGCCCGAGAGACCCAGTACTTC. Amino acids: CASSPSGARETQYF.

This clonotype was detected only once. J is TRBJ2-1 and V is TRBV3-1, with TRBD2 matching over 9 bases. J gave up 10 bases and V 4 bases, and 11 bases lay outside the gene matches. CDR3 length: 15 amino acids. CDR1 is LGHDT, CDR2 YNNKEL, per germline (reference sequence). The CDR3 reads CASSPRGGSGREQFF. CDR3 sequence (DNA): TGTGCCAGCAGCCCACGGGGGGGTAGCGGGAGAGAGCAGTTCTTC.

A few counts support this clonotype. The rearrangement uses TRBV15 and TRBJ1-3; the D is unclear. Per germline, CDR1 LNHNV and CDR2 YYDKDF (reference sequence). V was clipped by 0 bases and J by 0 bases, with 6 bases between them. The length of the CDR3 is 15 residues. In DNA, the CDR3 is TGTGCCACCAGCAGAGATAGTAGCTCTGGAAACACCATATATTTT. Residues: CATSRDSSSGNTIYF.

This clonotype was detected ten times or more. The chain employs TRBV21-1 and TRBJ1-5; the DNA was not used to check the table's D call, TRBD1. TRBV21-1 is a recognized pseudogene. The CDR3 has 16 residues. CDR3 region: CASSKERDRTNQPQHF. For the CDR3, the DNA is TGTGCCAGCAGCAAAGAAAGGGACAGGACTAATCAGCCCCAGCATTTT.

This clonotype was observed a few times. The gene calls are TRBV6-5 and TRBJ1-4, with D possibly matching TRBD1 (6 bases). V lost 2 bases and J lost 0, with 10 bases in between. Germline V lookup: CDR1 MNHEY, CDR2 SVGAGI. The CDR3 has 16 amino acids. The CDR3 here is CASSYLRTATNEKLFF. The CDR3 DNA reads as TGTGCCAGCAGTTACCTCAGGACAGCAACTAATGAAAAACTGTTTTTT.